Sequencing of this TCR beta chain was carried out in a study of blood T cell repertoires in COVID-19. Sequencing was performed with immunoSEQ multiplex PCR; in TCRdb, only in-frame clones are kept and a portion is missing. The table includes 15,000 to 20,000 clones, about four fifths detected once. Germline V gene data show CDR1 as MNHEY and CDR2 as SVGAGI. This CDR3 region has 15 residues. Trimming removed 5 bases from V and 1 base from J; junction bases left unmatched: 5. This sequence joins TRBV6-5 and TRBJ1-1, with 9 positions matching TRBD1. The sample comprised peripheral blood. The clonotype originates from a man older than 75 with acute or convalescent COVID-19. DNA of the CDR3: TGTGCCAGCAGTATACAGGGGGCGCGGAACACTGAAGCTTTCTTT. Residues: CASSIQGARNTEAFF.